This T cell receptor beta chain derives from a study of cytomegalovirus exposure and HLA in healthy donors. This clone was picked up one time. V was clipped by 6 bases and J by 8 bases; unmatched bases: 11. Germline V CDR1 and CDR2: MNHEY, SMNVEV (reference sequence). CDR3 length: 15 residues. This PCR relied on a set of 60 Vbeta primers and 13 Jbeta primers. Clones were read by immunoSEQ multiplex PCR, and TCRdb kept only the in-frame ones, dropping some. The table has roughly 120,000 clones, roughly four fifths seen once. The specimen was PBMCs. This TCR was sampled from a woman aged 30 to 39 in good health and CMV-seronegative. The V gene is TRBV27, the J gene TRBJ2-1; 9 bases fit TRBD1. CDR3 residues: CASSTITGGNHEQFF. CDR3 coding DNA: TGTGCCAGCAGCACGATCACAGGGGGCAATCATGAGCAGTTCTTC.